The 8 T cell receptor beta chains below all came from one sample that was sequenced in a study of technical replicates of blood from a few donors. The assay was immunoSEQ multiplex PCR, and TCRdb's table has in-frame clones only and misses some. The sample yields roughly 15,000 clones, nearly 80% seen once. Sequencing was done on a sample of PBMCs. All receptors come from a human donor in good health.

The chain recombines TRBV27 with TRBJ2-5, with 8 bases matching TRBD2. Judging by the DNA end, TRBJ2-7 fits better; the J call may be wrong. Germline values: CDR1 MNHEY, CDR2 SMNVEV (reference sequence). There are 16 residues in the CDR3. Here the CDR3 reads CASSRTLSGSTYEQYF. The CDR3, as DNA: TGTGCCAGCAGCCGGACATTAAGCGGGAGCACCTACGAGCAGTACTTC.

The chain uses TRBV5-4 and TRBJ2-5; 10 nucleotides align to TRBD2. CDR3 length: 16 residues. The germline gives CDR1 SGHNT, CDR2 YYREEE (reference sequence). The V segment lost 2 bases and the J segment 5 bases; nucleotides outside the gene matches: 9. CDR3 in amino acids: CASSFDASGRVETQYF. In DNA form, the CDR3 reads TGTGCCAGCAGCTTCGATGCTAGCGGGAGAGTGGAGACCCAGTACTTC.

This clone has more than one count but fewer than ten. The chain uses TRBV19 and TRBJ2-7; 10 bases match TRBD2. V trimming: 3 bases; J trimming: 3 bases; junction bases outside the gene matches: 5. The CDR3 contains 15 residues. The germline CDR1 and CDR2 sequences are LNHDA and SQIVND (reference sequence). The CDR3 region is CASSMEPSGSYEQYF. The CDR3 DNA is TGTGCCAGTAGTATGGAGCCTAGCGGGAGCTACGAGCAGTACTTC.

CDR3 in DNA: TGCGCCAGCAGCTCGACTAGCGGAATCTACAATGAGCAGTTCTTC. Translating it yields CASSSTSGIYNEQFF. This chain connects TRBV5-1 to TRBJ2-1, with 9 bases lining up with TRBD2. The germline CDR1 and CDR2 sequences are SGHRS and YFSETQ. Losses at the gene ends were 3 bases for V and 3 bases for J; bases not matched to a gene: 4. The CDR3 has 15 residues.

V usage is TRBV27 and J usage is TRBJ2-1; 7 bases are shared with TRBD1. V was pared by 5 bases and J by 4 bases, with 11 bases of the junction left unmatched. From germline, CDR1 is MNHEY and CDR2 SMNVEV (reference sequence). This CDR3 is built from 16 residues. This CDR3 reads CASSPYRGIVYNEQFF. The CDR3 DNA follows: TGTGCCAGCAGTCCATACAGGGGCATCGTTTACAATGAGCAGTTCTTC.

The DNA of the CDR3 is TGTGCCTGGAGTCTGACAGGGGAGGGCTCTGGGGCCAACGTCCTGACTTTC. Its translation is CAWSLTGEGSGANVLTF. The J gene is TRBJ2-6, the V gene TRBV30, with D maybe TRBD1 (8 bases). The CDR3 runs to 17 residues. Per germline, CDR1 GTSNPN and CDR2 SVGIG (reference sequence). V lost 2 bases and J lost 0, with 14 bases in between.

V is TRBV28 and J is TRBJ2-3; D is possibly TRBD2 (5 bases). Germline CDR1 is MDHEN and CDR2 is SYDVKM. The CDR3 loop spans 15 amino acids. The V gene lost 3 bases and the J gene lost 0 bases, with 10 bases spanning the gap. Here the CDR3 DNA reads TGTGCCAGCAGTTTCGCGGGTAAAAGCACAGATACGCAGTATTTT. Its translation: CASSFAGKSTDTQYF. The complete variable domain, with remaining parts taken from reference TRBV28 and TRBJ2-3, reads DVKVTQSSRYLVKRTGEKVFLECVQDMDHENMFWYRQDPGLGLRLIYFSYDVKMKEKGDIPEGYSVSREKKERFSLILESASTNQTSMYLCASSFAGKSTDTQYFGPGTRLTVL.

To note about this clone: Other DNA sequences in this sample translate to the same CDR3. The V and J genes are TRBV5-1 and TRBJ1-1, with 8 bases matching TRBD1. This CDR3 has 14 amino acids. V lost 0 bases, J lost 3 bases, and 1 base stayed unmatched. CDR1 and CDR2 from the germline V gene are SGHRS and YFSETQ. CDR3 nucleotide sequence: TGCGCCAGCAGCTTGGCAGGGGGCTACACTGAAGCTTTCTTT. This codes for CASSLAGGYTEAFF. The full variable domain, completed using reference TRBV5-1 and TRBJ1-1, is KAGVTQTPRYLIKTRGQQVTLSCSPISGHRSVSWYQQTPGQGLQFLFEYFSETQRNKGNFPGRFSGRQFSNSRSEMNVSTLELGDSALYLCASSLAGGYTEAFFGQGTRLTVV.